Included here is one TCR beta chain sequence, with context. This specimen belongs to a study of response to subunit inactivated influenza vaccine. Each CDR3 protein gets one entry after TCRdb re-called the RT-PCR reads with MiXCR. The data show more than 550,000 distinct CDR3 sequences, approximately 10% seen once. Germline V gene data show CDR1 as MNHEY and CDR2 as SMNVEV (reference sequence). J gave up 5 bases and V 3 bases, and 3 bases lay outside the gene matches. This CDR3 has 13 residues. These data also featured in a second study, about T cells expressing NK-cell markers. That source notes: The cDNA for TCR beta came from 5'RACE template switching with UMIs. From sorted CD3+CD56+NKG2C+, CD3+CD56+NKG2C- and CD3+CD56-NKG2C+ T cells came the TCR beta repertoires. In several donors, dominant clonotypes made up about 25-60.1% of CD3+CD56-NKG2C+ cells.

The specimen was PBMCs from blood, collected on the day of vaccination. The receptor's source is a man aged 45-65 years who received an inactivated influenza vaccine. V usage is TRBV27 and J usage is TRBJ2-7; 8 nucleotides line up with TRBD1. The CDR3 DNA reads as TGTGCCAGCAGTTTGTCAGGGGGCGACGAGCAGTACTTC. As protein: CASSLSGGDEQYF.